What follows are 16 T cell receptor beta chains derived from one specimen sequenced in a study of beta chain features in type 1 diabetes. Study-level results: Moderate but significant shortening of TCRB CDR3s was recorded in all four CD4+ subsets from Type 1 diabetes patients.

These TCRs are of unknown antigen specificity. cDNA synthesis used the whole RNA isolate, giving expressed TCRB sequences. Data came from immunoSEQ multiplex PCR; TCRdb stores just in-frame clones and leaves some out. This table has more than 150,000 clones, around 9.7% appearing once. The sample taken for sequencing was central memory CD4+ T cells from blood. Every receptor here comes from a woman in her thirties with type 1 diabetes.

This clone was detected only a few times. DNA for the CDR3: TGTGCCACCGCGGGAACACTTCGCACAGATACGCAGTATTTT. Protein sequence: CATAGTLRTDTQYF. V is TRBV10-3 and J is TRBJ2-3; a weak D match, TRBD2 (6 bases). CDR1 and CDR2 (germline): ENHRY, SYGVKD. Trimming stripped 10 bases from V and 1 base from J, with 15 bases between. The CDR3 runs to 14 residues.

This clone was seen a handful of times. The V call is TRBV29-1, the J call TRBJ2-1; 14 bases line up with TRBD2. Per the germline V gene, CDR1 is SQVTM and CDR2 is ANQGSEA. With 5 bases clipped from V and 10 bases from J, the junction kept 4 bases outside the gene matches. The CDR3 runs 13 residues. This CDR3 reads CSVLTSGRAEQFF. The CDR3 bases are TGCAGCGTTCTGACTAGCGGGAGGGCCGAGCAGTTCTTC.

This clone was counted a few times. One end of the junction does not line up with germline, which may come from a read error. The chain recombines TRBV7-3 with TRBJ2-1; D perhaps matches TRBD1 (6 bases). The CDR3 sequence is 15 residues long. The V gene's germline CDR1 is SGHTA and CDR2 FQGTGA. Here the CDR3 DNA reads TGTGCCAGCAGTTTAACGGACAGATCCTACAATGAGCAGTTCTTC. This encodes CASSLTDRSYNEQFF.

J is TRBJ1-2 and V is TRBV7-8; a weak D match, TRBD1 (6 bases). The V gene lost 1 base and the J gene lost 7 bases, with 25 bases spanning the gap. The V gene's germline CDR1 is SGHVS and CDR2 FQNEAQ. The CDR3 contains 18 residues. CDR3 protein: CASSLGEQSGAGRAGYTF. The DNA of the CDR3 is TGTGCCAGCAGCTTAGGAGAGCAATCAGGGGCGGGTAGAGCTGGCTACACCTTC.

The chain uses TRBV30 and TRBJ2-5, with 12 positions matching TRBD2. The germline V gene encodes CDR1 GTSNPN and CDR2 SVGIG (reference sequence). CDR3 length equals 14 residues. V trimming: 8 bases; J trimming: 11 bases; junction bases outside the gene matches: 15. For the CDR3, the DNA is TGTGCCCGCCGACTAGCGGGAGAATCGGGTGAGCAGTACTTC. Amino acids: CARRLAGESGEQYF.

The chain is built from TRBV7-3 and TRBJ2-7, with 9 bases lining up with TRBD2. The CDR3 has 13 residues. V trimming: 5 bases; J trimming: 5 bases; junction bases outside the gene matches: 4. The germline gives CDR1 SGHTA, CDR2 FQGTGA. The CDR3 here is CASSASGTDEQYF. DNA of the CDR3: TGTGCCAGCAGCGCTAGCGGGACCGACGAGCAGTACTTC.

The chain combines TRBV5-1 with TRBJ2-5; D remains ambiguous. Germline V gene sequence: CDR1 SGHRS, CDR2 YFSETQ. The CDR3 is made up of 15 amino acids. V was shortened by 2 bases and J by 0 bases, with 11 bases between the two germline ends. The DNA for the CDR3 is TGCGCCAGCAGCTTCTCGACAACAAACCAAGAGACCCAGTACTTC. Translation: CASSFSTTNQETQYF.

The V gene is TRBV4-2, the J gene TRBJ2-2; 8 bases map to TRBD2. V lost 3 bases to trimming and J lost 1 base; unmatched junction nucleotides: 7. The germline V gene has CDR1 LGHNA and CDR2 YNFKEQ. The CDR3 runs to 17 residues. The CDR3 DNA reads TGTGCCAGCAGCCAGGGGAGCGGGAGAGGGAACACCGGGGAGCTGTTTTTT. Translating gives CASSQGSGRGNTGELFF.

This clone was counted between two and nine times. The rearrangement uses TRBV5-1 and TRBJ2-3; 12 bases match TRBD2. This CDR3 contains 17 residues. Germline V gives CDR1 SGHRS, CDR2 YFSETQ. V dropped 4 bases and J dropped 2; count of bases not matched to a gene: 8. CDR3 region: CASSKTTSGSPTDTQYF. The DNA for the CDR3 is TGCGCCAGCAGCAAAACGACTAGCGGGAGCCCCACAGATACGCAGTATTTT.

The CDR3 DNA reads TGTGCCAGCAGTGCTACAGGGGTCCAGCCCCAGCATTTT. Protein product: CASSATGVQPQHF. The V gene is TRBV2, the J gene TRBJ1-5, with 7 bases aligning to TRBD1. The junction had 4 bases not matched to a gene; V was cut back by 4 bases and J by 7 bases. The CDR3 contains 13 residues. The germline CDR1 and CDR2 sequences are SNHLY and FYNNEI.

The table lists this clone with a few counts. The CDR3 here is CASSQDRGRSTYGYTF. In DNA form, the CDR3 reads TGCGCCAGCAGCCAAGATCGAGGGAGGTCAACCTATGGCTACACCTTC. The chain uses TRBV4-3 and TRBJ1-2; D is ambiguous. The CDR3 covers 16 residues. Germline loops: CDR1 LGHNA, CDR2 YSLEER. V was pared by 0 bases and J by 4 bases, with 15 bases between.

Comment on this clone: Other nucleotide sequences from this sample produce the same CDR3. The chain carries TRBV5-4 and TRBJ2-3; TRBD1 matches 9 bases. Germline V gene lookup returns CDR1 SGHNT and CDR2 YYREEE (reference sequence). V dropped 4 bases and J dropped 3; count of bases not matched to a gene: 3. This CDR3 region has 14 residues. CDR3 nucleotide sequence: TGTGCCAGCAGCCCGGGACAGGGAACAGATACGCAGTATTTT. Protein: CASSPGQGTDTQYF.

This clone was observed a handful of times. V usage is TRBV2 and J usage is TRBJ1-2; possible D gene TRBD1, 5 bases. There are 13 residues in the CDR3. The V gene's germline CDR1 is SNHLY and CDR2 FYNNEI. V lost 10 bases and J lost 4, with 16 bases in between. The CDR3 nucleotides read TGTGCCACCTCCCTTCAGGGTAGCTATGGCTACACCTTC. Its protein is CATSLQGSYGYTF.

V usage is TRBV2 and J usage is TRBJ2-1, with 9 bases fitting TRBD2. Germline-derived CDR1 and CDR2 are SNHLY and FYNNEI. The J segment lost 9 bases and the V segment lost 7 bases, leaving 10 bases of the junction unmatched. The CDR3 is 14 residues long. The CDR3 spells CASKSLAGLAEQFF. The CDR3 DNA is TGTGCCAGCAAGTCGCTAGCGGGATTGGCTGAGCAGTTCTTC.

The V gene is TRBV5-1, the J gene TRBJ2-1; 9 bases map to TRBD2. Germline V gene lookup returns CDR1 SGHRS and CDR2 YFSETQ. This CDR3 has 15 amino acids. Trimming removed 2 bases from V and 3 bases from J; junction bases left unmatched: 3. This CDR3 reads CASSFLAGDYNEQFF. CDR3 DNA sequence: TGCGCCAGCAGCTTCTTAGCGGGAGACTACAATGAGCAGTTCTTC.

The V call is TRBV29-1, the J call TRBJ1-2; D gene uncertain. The germline V and J ends were trimmed by 7 bases and 3 bases, with 12 bases remaining between them. CDR1 and CDR2 (germline): SQVTM, ANQGSEA. This CDR3 comprises 12 residues. CDR3 residues: CSAAVADYGYTF. CDR3 nucleotide sequence: TGCAGCGCTGCCGTCGCAGACTATGGCTACACCTTC.